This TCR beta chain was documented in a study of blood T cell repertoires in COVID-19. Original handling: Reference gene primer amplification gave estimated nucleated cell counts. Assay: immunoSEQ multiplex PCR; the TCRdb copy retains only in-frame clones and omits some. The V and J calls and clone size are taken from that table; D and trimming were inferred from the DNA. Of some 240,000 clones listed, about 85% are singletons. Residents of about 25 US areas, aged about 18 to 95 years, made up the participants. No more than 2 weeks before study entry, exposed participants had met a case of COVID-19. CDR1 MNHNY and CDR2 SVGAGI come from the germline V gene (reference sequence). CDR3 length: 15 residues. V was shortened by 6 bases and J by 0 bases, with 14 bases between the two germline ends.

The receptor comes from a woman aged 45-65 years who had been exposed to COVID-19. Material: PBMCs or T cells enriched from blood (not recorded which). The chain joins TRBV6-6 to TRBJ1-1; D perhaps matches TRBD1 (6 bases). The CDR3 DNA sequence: TGTGCCAGCAGCCGTGGACAGTCCATGAACACTGAAGCTTTCTTT. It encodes CASSRGQSMNTEAFF.